What follows are 17 T cell receptor beta chains derived from one specimen sequenced in a study of T cells in Graves' hyperthyroidism and ophthalmopathy. The investigators amplified TCR beta CDR3 regions from RNA transcripts. First-round RT-PCR with HTBI primers amplified the TCR CDR3 region. TCRdb called the multiplex PCR reads again in MiXCR, with one record for every CDR3 protein. The sample lists some 370,000 distinct CDR3 sequences; about 14% were seen once. The sequenced sample was blood. The receptors shown here come from a man in his fifties with Graves' ophthalmopathy.

The chain joins TRBV12-3 or TRBV12-4 to TRBJ2-2; TRBD2 matches at 8 bases. The ends lost 7 bases at V and 1 base at J; junction bases unmatched: 2. The CDR3 is 14 residues long. The CDR3, as DNA: TGTGCCAGCATAGCGGGGATGAACACCGGGGAGCTGTTTTTT. Protein sequence: CASIAGMNTGELFF.

This clonotype was observed at least ten times. V is TRBV28 and J is TRBJ2-7, with 7 bases lining up with TRBD2. The CDR3 loop spans 16 amino acids. Germline trimming cut 4 bases from V and 0 bases from J; bases unmatched to any gene: 9. Germline lookup yields CDR1 MDHEN and CDR2 SYDVKM. The DNA of the CDR3 is TGTGCCAGCAGTTCTCCTCGCCGGACTAGCTCCTACGAGCAGTACTTC. This gives the protein CASSSPRRTSSYEQYF.

This clonotype has a count of ten or more. The genes are TRBV3-1 and TRBJ2-1, with 10 bases lining up with TRBD2. After removal of 0 bases from V and 7 bases from J, the junction contained 6 bases not matched to a gene. The CDR3 is 16 amino acids. Germline V gene lookup returns CDR1 LGHDT and CDR2 YNNKEL (reference sequence). In DNA form, the CDR3 reads TGTGCCAGCAGCCAAGAGCTACTAGCGGGATCTAATGAGCAGTTCTTC. It is translated as CASSQELLAGSNEQFF.

Comment on this clonotype: The junction departs from the called germline gene at one end, perhaps through a read error. The genes are TRBV2 and TRBJ2-3, with 12 bases fitting TRBD1. The CDR3 is made up of 17 amino acids. CDR1 and CDR2 from the germline V gene are SNHLY and FYNNEI. CDR3 sequence reads: CDSSRGRGQGATDTQYF. CDR3 coding DNA: TGTGACAGCAGTAGGGGGAGGGGACAGGGGGCAACAGATACGCAGTATTTT.

The chain recombines TRBV11-2 with TRBJ2-6; 9 bases fit TRBD1. The CDR3 sequence is 19 residues long. The germline V gene has CDR1 SGHAT and CDR2 FQNNGV. V was clipped by 4 bases and J by 0 bases; unmatched bases: 10. Here the CDR3 DNA reads TGTGCCAGCAGCTATAAGGAGTGGACAGGGGTCTCTGGGGCCAACGTCCTGACTTTC. Translation: CASSYKEWTGVSGANVLTF.

This clonotype was found a few times. The chain joins TRBV20-1 to TRBJ1-1; 7 bases fit TRBD1. V lost 8 bases, J lost 4 bases, and 10 bases stayed unmatched. Germline V gene sequence: CDR1 DFQATT, CDR2 SNEGSKA (reference sequence). The CDR3 runs to 13 residues. CDR3 amino acids: CSLRGQGGTEAFF. The DNA of the CDR3 is TGCAGTCTAAGAGGGCAGGGGGGCACTGAAGCTTTCTTT.

This clonotype was counted a few times. The rearrangement uses TRBV12-3 or TRBV12-4 and TRBJ1-1, with a weak D call TRBD1 (5 bases). This CDR3 region has 13 residues. Trimming removed 5 bases at V and 0 bases at J, with 7 bases between. CDR3 coding DNA: TGTGCCAGCAGTAGGGGCGTGAACACTGAAGCTTTCTTT. Protein sequence: CASSRGVNTEAFF.

The chain employs TRBV18 and TRBJ2-5; the D call may be TRBD1 or TRBD2 (6 bases each). V shed 3 bases and J shed 3 bases, with 14 bases lying between them. The CDR3 length is 15 residues. Looked up from germline, CDR1 is KGHSH and CDR2 is LQKENI. CDR3 region: CASSPEGGKKETQYF. In DNA form, the CDR3 reads TGTGCCAGCTCACCCGAGGGGGGCAAGAAAGAGACCCAGTACTTC.

This clonotype was picked up many times. The chain employs TRBV28 and TRBJ2-7, with D perhaps TRBD1 (6 bases). V shed 6 bases and J shed 0 bases, with 12 bases lying between them. Germline assignment: CDR1 MDHEN and CDR2 SYDVKM. There are 14 residues in the CDR3. This chain's CDR3 is CASSGLGGSYEQYF. For the CDR3, the DNA is TGTGCCAGCAGCGGCCTAGGGGGCTCCTACGAGCAGTACTTC.

The chain carries TRBV19 and TRBJ1-2, with D unresolved. CDR1 is LNHDA, CDR2 SQIVND, per germline (reference sequence). V was trimmed by 3 bases and J by 8 bases, leaving 13 bases between them. This CDR3 has 13 amino acids. Here the CDR3 DNA reads TGTGCCAGTAGTATCCTTCTCCAGGAAGGCTACACCTTC. It yields the protein CASSILLQEGYTF.

Only a few counts were recorded for this clonotype. V is TRBV7-9 and J is TRBJ2-1, with D possibly matching TRBD1 (5 bases). V gave up 7 bases and J gave up 3 bases, with 16 bases separating them. From germline, CDR1 is SEHNR and CDR2 FQNEAQ (reference sequence). The CDR3 contains 15 residues. In DNA form, the CDR3 reads TGTGCCAGCAAGGGCGGACAAGGTCTCTACAATGAGCAGTTCTTC. Protein product: CASKGGQGLYNEQFF.

Of note for this clonotype: This could be a read error, since a much larger clone is one nucleotide away. The V call is TRBV5-6, the J call TRBJ2-3; TRBD2 matches 11 bases. Germline V gene data show CDR1 as SGHDT and CDR2 as YYEEEE. V was pared by 3 bases and J by 4 bases, with 13 bases of the junction left unmatched. This CDR3 has 18 amino acids. CDR3 coding DNA: TGTGCCAGCAGCTCGTTTGGTCGGGGACTAGCGGTGGCAGATACGCAGTATTTT. It specifies CASSSFGRGLAVADTQYF.

This clonotype was observed at least ten times. V gene TRBV7-6 combines with J gene TRBJ2-1, with TRBD2 matching over 11 bases. J was trimmed by 5 bases and V by 5 bases; bases with no gene match: 11. CDR1 and CDR2 (germline): SGHVS, FNYEAQ. CDR3 length equals 17 residues. The CDR3 here is CASSKEALAGGHNEQFF. CDR3 nucleotide sequence: TGTGCCAGCAGCAAAGAGGCTCTAGCGGGAGGCCACAATGAGCAGTTCTTC.

At least ten counts were recorded for this clonotype. This chain joins TRBV20-1 and TRBJ2-1; 9 nucleotides match TRBD1. Germline CDR1 is DFQATT and CDR2 is SNEGSKA (reference sequence). This CDR3 has 15 amino acids. Trimming took 1 base from V and 10 from J; bases not matched to a gene: 11. CDR3 protein: CSARVGGTGSLEQFF. The CDR3 bases are TGCAGTGCTAGAGTGGGAGGGACAGGGAGCCTGGAGCAGTTCTTC.

This clonotype showed up just a few times. The genes are TRBV15 and TRBJ2-2, with 7 bases aligning to TRBD1. The CDR3 runs 17 residues. The J segment lost 7 bases and the V segment lost 1 base, leaving 12 bases of the junction unmatched. Germline V gives CDR1 LNHNV, CDR2 YYDKDF (reference sequence). As DNA, the CDR3 is TGTGCCACCAGCAGAGGGGACAGCGCGAGACAGGGCGGGGAGCTGTTTTTT. Protein product: CATSRGDSARQGGELFF.

This clonotype has a count of ten or more. This chain links TRBV20-1 with TRBJ2-1; TRBD2 matches 11 bases. The junction had 4 bases not matched to a gene; V was cut back by 5 bases and J by 4 bases. CDR1 DFQATT and CDR2 SNEGSKA come from the germline V gene (reference sequence). This CDR3 spans 14 amino acids. CDR3 nucleotides: TGCAGTGCTGGGGGGACTAGCGGTTACAATGAGCAGTTCTTC. It codes for CSAGGTSGYNEQFF.

This clonotype was counted many times. The chain uses TRBV27 and TRBJ2-2; TRBD1 aligns across 9 bases. The CDR3 covers 17 residues. Unmatched junction bases numbered 8, after V lost 3 bases and J lost 3 bases. CDR1 is MNHEY, CDR2 SMNVEV, per germline (reference sequence). CDR3 loop: CASSLDPGQGDTGELFF. The CDR3 nucleotides read TGTGCCAGCAGTTTGGATCCGGGACAGGGTGACACCGGGGAGCTGTTTTTT.